This TCR beta chain derives from a study of T cells after yellow fever vaccination. The overall study: For low cell numbers, libraries were made with SMART-Seq v4 Ultra Low Input.

Whole-study results and caveats: FACS-sorted repertoires could contain abundant clonotypes contaminating from the bulk population. Reappearance after the booster was seen for most primary-vaccination clones, at about 95% CD4 and 75% to 90% CD8.

This clonotype was detected a few times. As yet, its antigen is unknown. The germline CDR1 and CDR2 sequences are ENHRY and SYGVKD. The ends were cut back, 0 bases at V and 0 bases at J, with 12 bases in the middle. CDR3 size: 17 residues. TCRdb itself ran the 5' RACE reads through MiXCR, one entry per CDR3 protein. The data show about 550,000 distinct CDR3 sequences, with under 25% seen just once and roughly an eighth held by the top ten. J is TRBJ1-3 and V is TRBV10-3; the D is unclear. The sequence came from a man aged 30 to 45 who received the YFV17D yellow fever vaccine. Sequenced material: PBMCs, taken 15 days after the yellow fever booster vaccination. The CDR3 spells CAISESTIQSSGNTIYF. CDR3 nucleotide sequence: TGTGCCATCAGTGAGTCGACCATACAGAGCTCTGGAAACACCATATATTTT.